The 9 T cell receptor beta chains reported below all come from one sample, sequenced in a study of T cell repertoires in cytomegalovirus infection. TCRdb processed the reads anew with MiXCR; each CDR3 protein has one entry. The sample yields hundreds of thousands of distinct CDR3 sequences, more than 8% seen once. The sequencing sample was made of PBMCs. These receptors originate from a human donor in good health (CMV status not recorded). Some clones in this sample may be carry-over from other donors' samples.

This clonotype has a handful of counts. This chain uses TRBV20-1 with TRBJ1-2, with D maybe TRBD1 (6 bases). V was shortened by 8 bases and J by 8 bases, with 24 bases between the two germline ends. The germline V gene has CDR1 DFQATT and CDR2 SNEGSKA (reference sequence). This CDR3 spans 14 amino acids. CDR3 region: CSPDTGIKMWGYTF. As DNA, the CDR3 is TGCAGTCCTGATACAGGGATTAAGATGTGGGGCTACACCTTC.

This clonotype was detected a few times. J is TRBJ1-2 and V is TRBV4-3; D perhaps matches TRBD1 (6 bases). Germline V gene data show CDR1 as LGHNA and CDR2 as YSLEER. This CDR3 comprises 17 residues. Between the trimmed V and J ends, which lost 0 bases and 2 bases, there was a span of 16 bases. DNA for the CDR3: TGCGCCAGCAGCCAAGATCCCCGCCCCACAGGGAACTATGGCTACACCTTC. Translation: CASSQDPRPTGNYGYTF.

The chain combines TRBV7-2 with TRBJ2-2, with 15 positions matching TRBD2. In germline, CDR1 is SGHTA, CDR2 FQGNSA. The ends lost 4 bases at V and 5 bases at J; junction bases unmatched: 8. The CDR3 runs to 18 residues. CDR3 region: CASSSRTSGRVLTGELFF. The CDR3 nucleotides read TGTGCCAGCAGCTCCCGGACTAGCGGGAGGGTTCTTACCGGGGAGCTGTTTTTT.

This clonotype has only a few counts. The CDR3, as DNA: TGTGCCAGCACCCTTAGTACAGGGCGCGCGTCTCAGCCCCAGCATTTT. Translation gives CASTLSTGRASQPQHF. V gene TRBV7-2 combines with J gene TRBJ1-5, with TRBD1 as a possible D gene (6 bases). This CDR3 has 16 amino acids. Germline assignment: CDR1 SGHTA and CDR2 FQGNSA. Deletions cut 7 bases from V and 6 bases from J, with 22 bases between.

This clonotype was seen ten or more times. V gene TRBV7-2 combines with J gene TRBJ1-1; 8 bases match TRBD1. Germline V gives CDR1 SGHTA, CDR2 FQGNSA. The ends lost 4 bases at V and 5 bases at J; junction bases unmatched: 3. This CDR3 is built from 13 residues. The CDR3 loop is CASSSQGGTEAFF. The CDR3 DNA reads TGTGCCAGCAGCTCACAGGGGGGAACTGAAGCTTTCTTT. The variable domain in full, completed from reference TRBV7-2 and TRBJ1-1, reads GAGVSQSPSNKVTEKGKDVELRCDPISGHTALYWYRQSLGQGLEFLIYFQGNSAPDKSGLPSDRFSAERTGGSVSTLTIQRTQQEDSAVYLCASSSQGGTEAFFGQGTRLTVV.

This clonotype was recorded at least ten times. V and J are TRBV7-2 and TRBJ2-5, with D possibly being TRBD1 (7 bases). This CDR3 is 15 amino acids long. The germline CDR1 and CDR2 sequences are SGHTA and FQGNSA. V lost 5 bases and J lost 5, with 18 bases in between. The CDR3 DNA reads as TGTGCCAGCAGCACGGGACTCCAGGGGGTGGAGACCCAGTACTTC. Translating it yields CASSTGLQGVETQYF.

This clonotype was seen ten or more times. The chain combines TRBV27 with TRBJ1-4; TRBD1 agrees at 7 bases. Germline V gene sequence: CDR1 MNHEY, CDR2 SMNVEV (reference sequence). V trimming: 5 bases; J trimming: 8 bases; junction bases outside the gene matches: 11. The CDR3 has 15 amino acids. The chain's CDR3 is CASSPGGGRGEKLFF. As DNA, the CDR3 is TGTGCCAGCAGTCCAGGGGGGGGTCGTGGAGAAAAACTGTTTTTT.

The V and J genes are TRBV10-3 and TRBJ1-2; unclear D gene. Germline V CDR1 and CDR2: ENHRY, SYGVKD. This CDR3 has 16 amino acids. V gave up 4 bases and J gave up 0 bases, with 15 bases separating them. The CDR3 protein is CAISVSDRPANYGYTF. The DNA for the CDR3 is TGTGCCATCAGTGTTTCGGACCGGCCCGCTAACTATGGCTACACCTTC.

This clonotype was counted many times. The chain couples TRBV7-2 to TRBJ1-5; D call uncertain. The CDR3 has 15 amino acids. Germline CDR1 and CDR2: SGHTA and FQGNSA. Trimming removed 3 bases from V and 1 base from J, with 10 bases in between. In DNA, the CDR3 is TGTGCCAGCAGCTTTGAGGGCGGGAGCAATCAGCCCCAGCATTTT. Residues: CASSFEGGSNQPQHF.